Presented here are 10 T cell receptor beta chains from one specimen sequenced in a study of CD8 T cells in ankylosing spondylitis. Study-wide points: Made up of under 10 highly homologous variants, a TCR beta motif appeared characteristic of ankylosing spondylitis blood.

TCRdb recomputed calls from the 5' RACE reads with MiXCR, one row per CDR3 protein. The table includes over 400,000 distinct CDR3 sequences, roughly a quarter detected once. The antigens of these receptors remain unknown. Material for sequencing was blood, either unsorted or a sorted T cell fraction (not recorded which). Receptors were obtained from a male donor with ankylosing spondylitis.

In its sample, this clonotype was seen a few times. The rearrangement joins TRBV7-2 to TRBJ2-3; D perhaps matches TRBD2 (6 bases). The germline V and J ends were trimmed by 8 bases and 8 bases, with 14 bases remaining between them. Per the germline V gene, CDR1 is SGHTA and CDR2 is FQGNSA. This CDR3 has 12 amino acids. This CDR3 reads CASAPRGGTQYF. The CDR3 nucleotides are TGTGCCAGCGCGCCACGGGGAGGTACGCAGTATTTT.

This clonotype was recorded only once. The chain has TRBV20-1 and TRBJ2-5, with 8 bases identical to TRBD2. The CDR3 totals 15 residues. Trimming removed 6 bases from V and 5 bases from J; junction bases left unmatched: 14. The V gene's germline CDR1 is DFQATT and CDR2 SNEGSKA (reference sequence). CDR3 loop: CSANSPGLVRETQYF. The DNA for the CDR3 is TGCAGTGCAAACTCGCCGGGACTAGTACGGGAGACCCAGTACTTC.

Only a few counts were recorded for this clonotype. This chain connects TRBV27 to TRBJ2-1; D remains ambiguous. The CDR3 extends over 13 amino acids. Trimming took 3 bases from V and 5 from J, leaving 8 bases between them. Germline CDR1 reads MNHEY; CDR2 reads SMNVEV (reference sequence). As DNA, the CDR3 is TGTGCCAGCAGTTTCTGGCGTGACAATGAGCAGTTCTTC. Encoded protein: CASSFWRDNEQFF.

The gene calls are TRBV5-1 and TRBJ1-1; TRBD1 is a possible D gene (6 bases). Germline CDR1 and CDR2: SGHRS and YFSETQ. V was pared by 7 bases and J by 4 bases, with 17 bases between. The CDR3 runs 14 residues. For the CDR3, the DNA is TGCGCCAGCGGCAGGGGAGAATTGGGCACTGAAGCTTTCTTT. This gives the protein CASGRGELGTEAFF.

The CDR3 spells CASRTQGAAEPQHF. The CDR3 region has the DNA TGTGCCAGCAGGACACAGGGGGCGGCGGAGCCCCAGCATTTT. The V gene is TRBV12-3 or TRBV12-4, the J gene TRBJ1-5; 9 bases are a match to TRBD1. With 6 bases clipped from V and 8 bases from J, the junction kept 8 bases outside the gene matches. The CDR3 covers 14 residues.

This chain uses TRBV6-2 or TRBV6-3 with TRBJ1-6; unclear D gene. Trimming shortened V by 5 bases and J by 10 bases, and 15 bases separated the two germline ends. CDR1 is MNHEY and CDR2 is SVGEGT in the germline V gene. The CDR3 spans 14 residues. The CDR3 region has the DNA TGTGCCAGCAGTCCCCGGGGATCAGACTCACCCCTCCACTTT. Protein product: CASSPRGSDSPLHF.

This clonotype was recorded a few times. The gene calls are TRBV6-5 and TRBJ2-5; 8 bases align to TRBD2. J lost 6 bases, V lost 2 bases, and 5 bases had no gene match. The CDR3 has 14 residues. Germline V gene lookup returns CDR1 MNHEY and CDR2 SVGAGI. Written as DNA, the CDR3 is TGTGCCAGCAGTTACGATCGGGAGGGCAAGACCCAGTACTTC. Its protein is CASSYDREGKTQYF.

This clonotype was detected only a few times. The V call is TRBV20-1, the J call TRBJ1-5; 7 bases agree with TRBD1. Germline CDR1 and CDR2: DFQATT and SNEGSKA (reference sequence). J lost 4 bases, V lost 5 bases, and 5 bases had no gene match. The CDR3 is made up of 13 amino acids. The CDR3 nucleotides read TGCAGTGCTCGGGCAGGGGGAAATCAGCCCCAGCATTTT. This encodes CSARAGGNQPQHF.

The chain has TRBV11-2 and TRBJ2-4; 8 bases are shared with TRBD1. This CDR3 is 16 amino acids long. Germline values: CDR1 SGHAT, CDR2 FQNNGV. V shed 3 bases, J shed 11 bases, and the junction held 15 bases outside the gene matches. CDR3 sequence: CASSFNSGQVQGFQYF. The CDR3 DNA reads TGTGCCAGCAGCTTCAATTCGGGACAGGTTCAGGGCTTTCAGTACTTC.

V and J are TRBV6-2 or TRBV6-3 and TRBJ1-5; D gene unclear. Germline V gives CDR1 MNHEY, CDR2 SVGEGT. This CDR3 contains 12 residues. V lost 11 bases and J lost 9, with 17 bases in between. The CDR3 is CAGSVPLGPQHF. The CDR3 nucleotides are TGTGCCGGATCAGTCCCGCTGGGGCCCCAGCATTTT.